The sequence of this TCR beta chain was determined in a study of a mutant IDH1 vaccine in newly diagnosed glioma. Assay: immunoSEQ multiplex PCR; the TCRdb copy retains only in-frame clones and omits some. The sample lists roughly 74,000 clones; 85% to 90% were seen once. About this clone: Its target is not known.

The study's findings and limits: Top-clonotype changes in peripheral T cells seemed unrelated to pseudoprogression.

Specified time point: week 23, last vaccination. Each vaccine dose was 300 ug of mutant IDH1 20-mer peptide, with topical imiquimod. Looked up from germline, CDR1 is MDHEN and CDR2 is SYDVKM. V gave up 0 bases and J gave up 6 bases, with 16 bases separating them. The CDR3 sequence is 16 residues long. The specimen comprised PBMCs, sampled from a glioma patient whose treatment included an IDH1 peptide vaccine. This chain links TRBV28 with TRBJ2-3; weak D call: TRBD2 (7 bases). This receptor was obtained from a woman between 50 and 59 years old with glioma. The CDR3 here is CASSLWAGGAIDTQYF. The CDR3 nucleotides are TGTGCCAGCAGTTTATGGGCTGGGGGGGCAATCGATACGCAGTATTTT.